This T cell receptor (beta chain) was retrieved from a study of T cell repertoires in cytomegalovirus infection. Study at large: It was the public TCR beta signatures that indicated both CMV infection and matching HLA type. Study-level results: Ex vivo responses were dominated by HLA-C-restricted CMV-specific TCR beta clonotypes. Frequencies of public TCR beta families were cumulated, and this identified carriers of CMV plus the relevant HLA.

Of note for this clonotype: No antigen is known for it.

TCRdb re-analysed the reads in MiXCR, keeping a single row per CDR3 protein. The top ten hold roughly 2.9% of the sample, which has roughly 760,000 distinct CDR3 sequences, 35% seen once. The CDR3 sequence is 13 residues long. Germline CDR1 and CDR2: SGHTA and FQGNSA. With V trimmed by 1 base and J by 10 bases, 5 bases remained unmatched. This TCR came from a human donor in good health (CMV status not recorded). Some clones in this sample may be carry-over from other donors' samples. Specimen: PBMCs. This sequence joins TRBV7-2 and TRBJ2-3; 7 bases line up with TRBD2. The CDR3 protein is CASSLVTRGSQYF. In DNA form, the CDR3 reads TGTGCCAGCAGCTTAGTTACGCGGGGGTCGCAGTATTTT.